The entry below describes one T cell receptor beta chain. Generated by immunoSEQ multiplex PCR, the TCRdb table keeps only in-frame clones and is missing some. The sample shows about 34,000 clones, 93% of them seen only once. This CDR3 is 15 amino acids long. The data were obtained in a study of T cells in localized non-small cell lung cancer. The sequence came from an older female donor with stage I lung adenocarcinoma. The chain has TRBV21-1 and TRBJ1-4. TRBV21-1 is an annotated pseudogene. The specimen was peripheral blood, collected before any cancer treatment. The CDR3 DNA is TGTGCCAGCAGCCCCCGACCGGTCTTAAATGAAAAACTGTTTTTT. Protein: CASSPRPVLNEKLFF.